Here is one T cell receptor beta chain with its context. Its antigen is not identified. Combined were second doses at about 4 or about 12 weeks. The data were produced by immunoSEQ multiplex PCR, yet TCRdb's version contains in-frame clones alone and is incomplete. The repertoire holds 160,000 or so clones, 94% seen once, with over 4.5% in the top ten. With 3 bases clipped from V and 14 bases from J, the junction kept 6 bases outside the gene matches. Germline V gene data show CDR1 as KGHDR and CDR2 as SFDVKD. CDR3 length equals 12 residues. The data derive from a study of T cell responses to AZD1222 COVID-19 vaccine. Overall study findings and caveats: Clonal diversity may have been underestimated, and the donors were mostly white British, with more females than males.

The clonotype was recovered from an adult who received the AZD1222 COVID-19 vaccine. V and J are TRBV24-1 and TRBJ2-1; TRBD2 agrees at 7 bases. The specimen was peripheral blood, collected 28 days after the second AZD1222 dose. The CDR3 nucleotides are TGTGCCACCAGTGATCTCAGCGGGAAGGAGTTCTTC. It encodes CATSDLSGKEFF.